The clone carrying this T cell receptor beta chain occurred many times. From the 5' RACE reads, TCRdb called clonotypes with MiXCR, one entry per CDR3 protein. Altogether around 550,000 distinct CDR3 sequences are present, approximately 14% being singletons, with the ten largest covering around 0.48%. This record belongs to a study of identical twins. Germline V gene lookup returns CDR1 SGHRS and CDR2 YFSETQ. The CDR3 has 12 amino acids. Trimming left V 3 bases short and J 10 bases short, with 11 bases between. These data were also reused for a study on yellow fever vaccine responses in identical twins.

The sample taken for sequencing was CD4+ T cells sorted from blood. The rearrangement links TRBV5-1 to TRBJ2-1; D unresolved. This TCR came from a woman between 18 and 29 years old in good health. The CDR3 here is CASSSNGGEQFF. CDR3 in DNA: TGCGCCAGCAGCTCCAATGGTGGGGAGCAGTTCTTC.